This T cell receptor beta chain is drawn from a study of blood T cells in healthy people across ages. Notes on the study in general: It was found that TCR beta diversity correlated strongly with the percentage of naive T cells. Because donor CMV status was unknown, expanded clonotype changes were possibly confounded.

Remarks on this clonotype: The antigen is not known.

Primed by a sample-barcoded 5' primer and a J-beta primer mix, a second PCR proceeded for 7 to 11 cycles. A minimum of 2.5 million CDR3-containing paired-end reads was obtained for each sample. TCRdb used MiXCR to reprocess the 5' RACE reads, holding one entry per CDR3 protein. The table lists approximately 1,700,000 distinct CDR3 sequences, 35% to 50% of them singletons, with more than 20% in the top ten. The specimen sequenced was blood. This clonotype was obtained from a human donor in good health.

CDR3 in amino acids: CSAHPHRANEQFF. The CDR3 nucleotides read TGCAGCGCTCATCCCCACAGGGCCAATGAGCAGTTCTTC. The chain has TRBV29-1 and TRBJ2-1, with D perhaps TRBD1 (6 bases). Trimming shortened V by 7 bases and J by 6 bases, and 16 bases separated the two germline ends. This CDR3 region has 13 residues. CDR1 is SQVTM, CDR2 ANQGSEA, per germline.